By proportion, the clone carrying this T cell receptor beta chain is medium-sized. Antigen: not known. TCRdb's table, derived via immunoSEQ multiplex PCR, lists solely in-frame clones and lacks some. The sample has 120,000 or so clones; around 89% are singletons. These data come from a study of T cell responses to AZD1222 COVID-19 vaccine. Trimming took off 5 bases at V and 6 bases at J, with 10 bases between the two ends. The V gene's germline CDR1 is SGHTA and CDR2 FQGNSA. The CDR3 consists of 12 residues. Study-wide results and caveats: Only six individuals given AZD1222 were seropositive at baseline. Two doses of AZD1222 preceded a rise in Spike-specific TCR breadth and depth.

This clonotype was sampled from an adult in good health. The J gene is TRBJ2-5, the V gene TRBV7-2; unclear D gene. Source: peripheral blood, taken on day 0 of AZD1222 vaccination. The CDR3 loop is CASSPPTKTQYF. The CDR3 DNA reads TGTGCCAGCAGCCCCCCGACCAAGACCCAGTACTTC. Complete variable domain (other parts from reference TRBV7-2 and TRBJ2-5): GAGVSQSPSNKVTEKGKDVELRCDPISGHTALYWYRQSLGQGLEFLIYFQGNSAPDKSGLPSDRFSAERTGGSVSTLTIQRTQQEDSAVYLCASSPPTKTQYFGPGTRLLVL.